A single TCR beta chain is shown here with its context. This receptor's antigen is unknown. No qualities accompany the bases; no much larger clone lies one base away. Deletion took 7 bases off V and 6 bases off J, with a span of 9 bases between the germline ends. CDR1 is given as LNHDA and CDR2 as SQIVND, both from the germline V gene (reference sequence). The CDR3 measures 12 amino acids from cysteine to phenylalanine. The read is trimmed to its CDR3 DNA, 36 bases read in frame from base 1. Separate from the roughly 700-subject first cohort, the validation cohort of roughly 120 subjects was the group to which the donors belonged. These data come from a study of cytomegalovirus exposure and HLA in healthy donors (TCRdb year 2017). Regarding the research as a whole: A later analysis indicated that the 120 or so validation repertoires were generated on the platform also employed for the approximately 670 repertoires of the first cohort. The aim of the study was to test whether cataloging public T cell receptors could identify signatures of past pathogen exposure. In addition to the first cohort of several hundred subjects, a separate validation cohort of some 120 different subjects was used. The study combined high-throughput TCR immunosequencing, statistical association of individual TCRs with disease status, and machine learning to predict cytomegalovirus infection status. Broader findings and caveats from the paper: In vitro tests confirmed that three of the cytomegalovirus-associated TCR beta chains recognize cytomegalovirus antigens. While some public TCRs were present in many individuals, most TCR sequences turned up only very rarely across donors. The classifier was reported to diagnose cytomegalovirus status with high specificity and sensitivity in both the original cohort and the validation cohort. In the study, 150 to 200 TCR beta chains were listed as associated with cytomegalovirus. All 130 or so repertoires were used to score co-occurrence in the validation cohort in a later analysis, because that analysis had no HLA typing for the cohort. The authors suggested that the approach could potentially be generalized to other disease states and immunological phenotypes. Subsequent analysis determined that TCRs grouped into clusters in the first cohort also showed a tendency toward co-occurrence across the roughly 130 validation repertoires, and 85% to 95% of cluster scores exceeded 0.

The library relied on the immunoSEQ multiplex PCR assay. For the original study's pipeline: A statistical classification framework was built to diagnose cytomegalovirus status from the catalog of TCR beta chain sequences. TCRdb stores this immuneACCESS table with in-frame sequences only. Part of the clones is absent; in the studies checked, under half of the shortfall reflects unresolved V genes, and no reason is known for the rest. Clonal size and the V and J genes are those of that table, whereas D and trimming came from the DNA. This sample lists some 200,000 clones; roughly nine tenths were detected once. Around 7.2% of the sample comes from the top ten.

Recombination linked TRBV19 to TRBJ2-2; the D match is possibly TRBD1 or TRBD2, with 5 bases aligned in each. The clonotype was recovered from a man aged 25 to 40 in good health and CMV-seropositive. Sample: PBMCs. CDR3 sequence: CASTRGPGELFF. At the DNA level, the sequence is TGTGCCAGTACCCGGGGCCCCGGGGAGCTGTTTTTT.